This T cell receptor beta chain was profiled in a study of blood T cell repertoires in COVID-19. Cohort assignment relied on participant-reported clinical history. Sequenced by immunoSEQ multiplex PCR; TCRdb stores in-frame clones only, minus some. The sample carries roughly 230,000 clones, 85% recorded once. The material sequenced was PBMCs or T cells enriched from blood (not recorded which). The TCR was taken from a woman in her forties or fifties who had been exposed to COVID-19.

The CDR3 sequence: CASSYSGKGITEAFF. CDR3 nucleotide sequence: TGTGCCAGCAGTTACTCCGGGAAAGGGATCACTGAAGCTTTCTTT. This chain connects TRBV6-5 to TRBJ1-1; D is uncertain. CDR3 length equals 15 residues. V was shortened by 0 bases and J by 4 bases, with 12 bases between the two germline ends. The germline V gene encodes CDR1 MNHEY and CDR2 SVGAGI.